Below, 5 T cell receptor beta chains from the same sample are listed, as sequenced in a study of CD8+ T cells in alopecia areata. Treatment given: oral pan-JAK inhibitor, 5-10 mg twice daily. cDNA serving as the sequencing template came from extracted, reverse transcribed RNA. Sequencing was performed with immunoSEQ multiplex PCR; in TCRdb, only in-frame clones are kept and a portion is missing. In the table there are 150,000 to 200,000 clones, around 60% of which are singletons. Sequencing used CD8+ T cells sorted from blood, obtained at week 24, from a patient treated with tofacitinib. These receptor sequences come from a human donor with alopecia areata.

This clone showed up just once. This chain joins TRBV25-1 and TRBJ2-7; D may be TRBD1 (6 bases). The CDR3 spans 13 residues. Germline CDR1 MGHDK, CDR2 SYGVNS. V gave up 6 bases and J gave up 4 bases, with 13 bases separating them. In DNA form, the CDR3 reads TGTGCCAGCAGCCCGGGACAAGGATACGAGCAGTACTTC. Protein sequence: CASSPGQGYEQYF.

This rearrangement joins TRBV30 to TRBJ1-1; D is unclear. The CDR3 contains 10 residues. V lost 3 bases and J 9 bases, leaving 8 bases between the germline ends. The germline V gene has CDR1 GTSNPN and CDR2 SVGIG (reference sequence). The CDR3 loop reads CAWSLGKAFF. The CDR3 nucleotides read TGTGCCTGGAGCTTGGGAAAAGCTTTCTTT.

CDR3 sequence reads: CASSPVLEKLFF. Written as DNA, the CDR3 is TGTGCCAGCAGTCCGGTTTTGGAAAAACTGTTTTTT. The V and J genes are TRBV7-9 and TRBJ1-4; no clear D gene. Germline lookup yields CDR1 SEHNR and CDR2 FQNEAQ (reference sequence). V dropped 6 bases and J dropped 8 bases, with 10 bases sitting between them. CDR3 length: 12 residues. The whole variable domain, filled in from reference TRBV7-9 and TRBJ1-4, reads DTGVSQNPRHKITKRGQNVTFRCDPISEHNRLYWYRQTLGQGPEFLTYFQNEAQLEKSRLLSDRFSAERPKGSFSTLEIQRTEQGDSAMYLCASSPVLEKLFFGSGTQLSVL.

The sample holds a few counts of this clone. The rearrangement joins TRBV30 to TRBJ2-7; tentative D call: TRBD1 (6 bases). Germline V gene lookup returns CDR1 GTSNPN and CDR2 SVGIG (reference sequence). Trimming shortened V by 2 bases and J by 4 bases, and 12 bases separated the two germline ends. The CDR3 is 13 amino acids. The CDR3 sequence: CAWSTSQGYEQYF. For the CDR3, the DNA is TGTGCCTGGAGTACTTCACAGGGATACGAGCAGTACTTC.

The rearrangement joins TRBV18 to TRBJ2-3; weak D call: TRBD1 (6 bases). Germline values: CDR1 KGHSH, CDR2 LQKENI. V lost 2 bases to trimming and J lost 0 bases, with 15 bases between them. The length of the CDR3 is 17 residues. In DNA, the CDR3 is TGTGCCAGCTCACCAAACGACAGGCGAACTAGCACAGATACGCAGTATTTT. This translates into CASSPNDRRTSTDTQYF.